This T cell receptor (beta chain) was recorded in a study of cytotoxic CD8 clonotypes in ibrutinib-treated CLL. Comment on this clone: The antigen is undetermined.

Depth targeted 1 in 200,000 to 1 in 1 million T cells, averaging around 10x coverage per clonotype. Libraries were prepared by immunoSEQ multiplex PCR; TCRdb keeps only in-frame clonotypes and omits some of them. The sample lists about 160,000 clones; 81% were seen once. Germline values: CDR1 SGHAT, CDR2 FQNNGV. V lost 1 base and J 3 bases, leaving 13 bases between the germline ends. The CDR3 contains 16 residues. General study results and limits: Circulating CD8+ T-cell counts were tracked by baseline clonality, which exceeded that of age-matched healthy donors.

This sequence joins TRBV11-2 and TRBJ2-1; D may be TRBD2 (6 bases). Sequences were derived from PBMCs, sampled after 12 months of ibrutinib treatment. This sequence was found in a human donor with chronic lymphocytic leukemia. CDR3 nucleotide sequence: TGTGCCAGCAGCTTAGTTGGTAGCGGATTCTACAATGAGCAGTTCTTC. As protein: CASSLVGSGFYNEQFF.